The clone carrying this TCR beta chain showed up just a few times. Then a second PCR, running about 6 to 12 cycles, was carried out with a sample-barcoded 5' primer and a J-beta primer mix. TCRdb re-called the 5' RACE reads with MiXCR, one entry per CDR3 protein. The sample lists 800,000 or so distinct CDR3 sequences, about 25% occurring once. The data were obtained in a study of blood T cells in healthy people across ages. CDR1 is PRHDT, CDR2 FYEKMQ, per germline (reference sequence). Between the trimmed V and J ends, which lost 4 bases and 5 bases, there was a span of 14 bases. CDR3 size: 14 residues. Separately, the same data were catalogued under a study of T cells of mothers and their children. That paper notes: A few mothers and their six children, all healthy Caucasians, donated.

Sequencing was performed on blood. The V and J genes are TRBV13 and TRBJ2-5; perhaps D is TRBD1 or TRBD2 (5 bases each). The sequence came from a boy aged 10-17 years in good health. CDR3: CASSSRGTGETQYF. DNA of the CDR3: TGTGCCAGCAGCTCCCGGGGCACCGGTGAGACCCAGTACTTC.